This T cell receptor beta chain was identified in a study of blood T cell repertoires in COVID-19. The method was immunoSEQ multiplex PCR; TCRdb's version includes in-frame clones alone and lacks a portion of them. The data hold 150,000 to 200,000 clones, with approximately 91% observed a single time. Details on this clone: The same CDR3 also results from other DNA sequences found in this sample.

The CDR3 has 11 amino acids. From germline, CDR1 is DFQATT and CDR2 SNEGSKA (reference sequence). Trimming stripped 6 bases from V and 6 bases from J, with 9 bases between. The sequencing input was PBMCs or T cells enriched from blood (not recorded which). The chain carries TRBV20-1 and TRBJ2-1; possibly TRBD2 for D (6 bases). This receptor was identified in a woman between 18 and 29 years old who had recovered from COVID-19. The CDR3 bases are TGCAGTGCGAGACTAGTCAATGAGCAGTTCTTC. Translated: CSARLVNEQFF.